This T cell receptor beta chain was sequenced for a study of identical twins. Study-level findings and limits: Beta out-of-frame sequences showed weaker excess sharing between twins.

TCRdb fed the 5' RACE reads into MiXCR, producing one record per CDR3 protein. Among 300,000 or so distinct CDR3 sequences listed, nearly 9.5% were seen once. This clonotype was seen a handful of times. Its antigen remains unknown. CDR1 SGHVS and CDR2 FQNEAQ come from the germline V gene. This CDR3 is built from 16 residues. J was trimmed by 4 bases and V by 1 base; bases with no gene match: 3. These data are also associated with another study on yellow fever vaccine responses in identical twins.

Sequenced material: CD8+ T cells sorted from blood. The origin of this receptor is a woman aged 18-29 years in good health. V and J are TRBV7-8 and TRBJ2-2; 10 bases agree with TRBD2. The CDR3 sequence: CASSLDSGGGTGELFF. CDR3 DNA sequence: TGTGCCAGCAGCTTAGACAGCGGGGGGGGCACCGGGGAGCTGTTTTTT.